Each of the 13 T cell receptor beta chains below was sequenced from the same sample in a study of blood T cells in healthy people across ages. A second PCR of roughly 7 to 11 cycles used a sample-barcoded 5' primer and a J-beta primer mix. TCRdb redid the calling of the 5' RACE reads with MiXCR, one entry per CDR3 protein. The table lists about 680,000 distinct CDR3 sequences, around 48% of them singletons. The source material was blood. The receptors originated from a woman aged 55-69 years in good health.

Only a few counts were recorded for this clonotype. The chain is built from TRBV4-3 and TRBJ1-2, with unresolved D. CDR1 LGHNA and CDR2 YSLEER come from the germline V gene. The V end was cut by 0 bases, the J end by 5 bases, with 10 bases between. CDR3 length: 14 residues. CDR3 sequence: CASSQDHGEYGYTF. The CDR3 region has the DNA TGCGCCAGCAGCCAAGATCACGGAGAATATGGCTACACCTTC.

The chain links TRBV30 to TRBJ2-1; no firm D call. V was trimmed by 2 bases and J by 9 bases, leaving 14 bases between them. Germline V CDR1 and CDR2: GTSNPN, SVGIG (reference sequence). The CDR3 runs 13 residues. This chain's CDR3 is CAWSNSAVSEQFF. CDR3 DNA sequence: TGTGCCTGGAGTAACTCGGCAGTCAGTGAGCAGTTCTTC. The variable domain in full, completed from reference TRBV30 and TRBJ2-1, reads SQTIHQWPATLVQPVGSPLSLECTVEGTSNPNLYWYRQAAGRGLQLLFYSVGIGQISSEVPQNLSASRPQDRQFILSSKKLLLSDSGFYLCAWSNSAVSEQFFGPGTRLTVL.

The chain combines TRBV7-3 with TRBJ2-1, with 8 bases aligning to TRBD2. The germline gives CDR1 SGHTA, CDR2 FQGTGA. There are 15 residues in the CDR3. Trimming took 2 bases from V and 3 from J; bases not matched to a gene: 3. The CDR3 region has the DNA TGTGCCAGCAGCTTAGACGGGAGGGACTACAATGAGCAGTTCTTC. It codes for CASSLDGRDYNEQFF.

This clonotype has ten or more counts. The chain recombines TRBV29-1 with TRBJ2-3; D gene ambiguous. This CDR3 contains 10 residues. Germline-derived CDR1 and CDR2 are SQVTM and ANQGSEA. V dropped 4 bases and J dropped 1 base, with 0 bases sitting between them. For the CDR3, the DNA is TGCAGCGTTGGCACAGATACGCAGTATTTT. Translating gives CSVGTDTQYF.

In DNA, the CDR3 is TGTGCCAGCAGAGCTTCGGGACTAGCGCGGCCGACTGAGCAGTTCTTC. Translation gives CASRASGLARPTEQFF. The J gene is TRBJ2-1, the V gene TRBV2; 10 positions agree with TRBD2. CDR3 length: 16 amino acids. Germline V gene sequence: CDR1 SNHLY, CDR2 FYNNEI. The ends lost 6 bases at V and 9 bases at J; junction bases unmatched: 14. Full variable domain (missing parts from reference TRBV2 and TRBJ2-1): EPEVTQTPSHQVTQMGQEVILRCVPISNHLYFYWYRQILGQKVEFLVSFYNNEISEKSEIFDDQFSVERPDGSNFTLKIRSTKLEDSAMYFCASRASGLARPTEQFFGPGTRLTVL.

The chain uses TRBV27 and TRBJ2-1; perhaps TRBD2 as D (5 bases). Germline V gives CDR1 MNHEY, CDR2 SMNVEV (reference sequence). V dropped 0 bases and J dropped 6 bases, with 12 bases sitting between them. The CDR3 spans 15 residues. The CDR3 region has the DNA TGTGCCAGCAGTTTATCTCGGGGAGCCAGCAATGAGCAGTTCTTC. It codes for CASSLSRGASNEQFF.

J is TRBJ2-7 and V is TRBV27, with D tentatively TRBD2 (6 bases). Per germline, CDR1 MNHEY and CDR2 SMNVEV (reference sequence). V shed 2 bases and J shed 0 bases, with 11 bases lying between them. CDR3 length: 15 residues. The CDR3 coding sequence is TGTGCCAGCAGTTTACAAGCGACTAGCTCCTACGAGCAGTACTTC. As protein: CASSLQATSSYEQYF.

This chain uses TRBV7-2 with TRBJ2-1, with 7 bases identical to TRBD1. V trimming: 1 base; J trimming: 7 bases; junction bases outside the gene matches: 7. The length of the CDR3 is 15 residues. Germline V CDR1 and CDR2: SGHTA, FQGNSA. The CDR3 region is CASSLVALQGNEQFF. The CDR3 DNA sequence: TGTGCCAGCAGCTTAGTGGCGCTACAGGGGAATGAGCAGTTCTTC.

This chain uses TRBV27 with TRBJ2-3; 10 bases fit TRBD2. V gave up 6 bases and J gave up 6 bases; unmatched junction bases: 6. Germline CDR1 reads MNHEY; CDR2 reads SMNVEV (reference sequence). This CDR3 has 14 amino acids. Here the CDR3 DNA reads TGTGCCAGCAGATCTAGCGGGAGTGGGGATACGCAGTATTTT. Encoded protein: CASRSSGSGDTQYF.

The sample holds a few counts of this clonotype. The chain carries TRBV20-1 and TRBJ2-1; TRBD2 matches at 10 bases. The germline V gene encodes CDR1 DFQATT and CDR2 SNEGSKA (reference sequence). The trim removed 4 bases at V and 2 bases at J, leaving 14 bases unmatched. The CDR3 length is 18 residues. CDR3 DNA: TGCAGTGCTAATAGTCCTAGCGGGAGTCGGCAGGCCTACAATGAGCAGTTCTTC. This codes for CSANSPSGSRQAYNEQFF.

The V gene is TRBV5-1, the J gene TRBJ1-1, with D unresolved. In germline, CDR1 is SGHRS, CDR2 YFSETQ. The germline V and J ends were trimmed by 0 bases and 0 bases, with 9 bases remaining between them. CDR3 size: 15 residues. CDR3 sequence reads: CASSLVADMNTEAFF. CDR3 DNA: TGCGCCAGCAGCTTGGTCGCAGATATGAACACTGAAGCTTTCTTT.

This clonotype was seen more than once but under ten times. V usage is TRBV20-1 and J usage is TRBJ1-2, with 9 bases that match TRBD1. V lost 0 bases and J lost 11; bases outside the gene matches: 7. The CDR3 covers 13 residues. In germline, CDR1 is DFQATT, CDR2 SNEGSKA (reference sequence). CDR3 nucleotide sequence: TGCAGTGCTAGAGAGGGACAGGGCATTGGGTACACCTTC. Translating gives CSAREGQGIGYTF.

A few counts support this clonotype. This chain uses TRBV20-1 with TRBJ2-1; maybe TRBD2 (6 bases). V was cut by 0 bases and J by 4 bases, with 13 bases left in between. Germline loops: CDR1 DFQATT, CDR2 SNEGSKA (reference sequence). The CDR3 extends over 15 amino acids. For the CDR3, the DNA is TGCAGTGCTAGAGATATGCGGGACGCGTACAATGAGCAGTTCTTC. This encodes CSARDMRDAYNEQFF.